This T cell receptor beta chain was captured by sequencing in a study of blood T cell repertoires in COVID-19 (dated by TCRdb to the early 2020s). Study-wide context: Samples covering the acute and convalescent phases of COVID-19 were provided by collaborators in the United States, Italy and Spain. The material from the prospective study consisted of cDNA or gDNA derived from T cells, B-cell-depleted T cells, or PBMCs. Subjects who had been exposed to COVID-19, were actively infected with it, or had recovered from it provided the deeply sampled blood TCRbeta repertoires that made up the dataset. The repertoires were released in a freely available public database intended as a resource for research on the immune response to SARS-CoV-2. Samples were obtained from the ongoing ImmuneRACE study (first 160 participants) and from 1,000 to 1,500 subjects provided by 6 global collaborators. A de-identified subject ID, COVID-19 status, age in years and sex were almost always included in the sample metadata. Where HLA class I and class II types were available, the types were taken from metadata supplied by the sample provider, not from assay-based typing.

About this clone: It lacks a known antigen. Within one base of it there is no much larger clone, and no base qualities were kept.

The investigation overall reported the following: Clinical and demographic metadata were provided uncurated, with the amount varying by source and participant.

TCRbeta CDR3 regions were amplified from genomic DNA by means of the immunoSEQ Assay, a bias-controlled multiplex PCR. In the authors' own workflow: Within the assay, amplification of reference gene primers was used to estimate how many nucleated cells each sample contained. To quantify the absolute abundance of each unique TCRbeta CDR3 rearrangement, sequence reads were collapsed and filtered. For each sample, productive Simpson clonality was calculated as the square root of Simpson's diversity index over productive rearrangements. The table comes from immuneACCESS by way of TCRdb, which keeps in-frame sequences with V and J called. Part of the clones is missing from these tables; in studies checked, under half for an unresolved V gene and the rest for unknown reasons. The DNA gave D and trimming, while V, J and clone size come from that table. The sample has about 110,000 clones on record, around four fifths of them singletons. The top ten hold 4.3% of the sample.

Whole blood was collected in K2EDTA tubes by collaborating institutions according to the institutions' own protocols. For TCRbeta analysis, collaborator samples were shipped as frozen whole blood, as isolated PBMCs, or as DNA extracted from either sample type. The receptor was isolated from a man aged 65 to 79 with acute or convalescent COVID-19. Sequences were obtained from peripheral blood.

The CDR3 protein is CASSGQSTDTQYF. The DNA sequence is as follows: TGTGCCAGCTCGGGACAGAGTACAGATACGCAGTATTTT. Rearrangement joined TRBV18 to TRBJ2-3; 7 of the junction bases match TRBD1. Here V drops 6 bases and J drops 3 bases, and the junction holds 3 bases not matched to any gene. The CDR3 starts with the cysteine, ends with the phenylalanine, and has 13 residues. Only the CDR3 DNA is retained, 39 bases long and in frame from the first base. From the germline V gene, CDR1 is KGHSH and CDR2 is LQKENI.